These 28 T cell receptor beta chains were sequenced from one sample in a study of T cell responses to AZD1222 COVID-19 vaccine (TCRdb year 2021). The time point label for this specimen denotes: about 28 days (+/-7) after the second vaccine dose. Preparation of the library involved the immunoSEQ multiplex PCR assay. TCRdb took over this immuneACCESS table, retaining in-frame rearrangements with V and J assigned. Such tables are incomplete; in checked studies, under half of the missing clones stem from an unresolved V gene, and the remainder is unexplained. The sample data list 100,000 to 150,000 clones, and roughly 85% of these were observed just once. The biggest ten clones account for 3.5% to 5.5% of the sample. Material: peripheral blood, obtained 28 days after the second AZD1222 dose. These receptors were obtained from an adult who received the AZD1222 COVID-19 vaccine.

The chain uses TRBV6-5 and TRBJ2-7, with no clear D. This CDR3 comprises 14 residues. The germline V gene has CDR1 MNHEY and CDR2 SVGAGI. The ends were cut back, 0 bases at V and 3 bases at J, with 9 bases in the middle. The CDR3 region has the DNA TGTGCCAGCAGTTACTCCCCCGGAGACTACGAGCAGTACTTC. Its protein product is CASSYSPGDYEQYF.

The sample holds a few counts of this clone. V usage is TRBV13 and J usage is TRBJ2-1, with 8 bases lining up with TRBD2. After removal of 10 bases from V and 4 bases from J, the junction contained 15 bases not matched to a gene. This CDR3 contains 16 residues. Germline CDR1 PRHDT, CDR2 FYEKMQ (reference sequence). Written as DNA, the CDR3 is TGTGCCACCCGGAGGAGCGGGGGCGGAAGATACAATGAGCAGTTCTTC. It is translated as CATRRSGGGRYNEQFF.

The chain is built from TRBV11-2 and TRBJ2-2; D is ambiguous. The CDR3 has 13 amino acids. The germline V gene has CDR1 SGHAT and CDR2 FQNNGV. The V and J ends lost 5 bases and 3 bases respectively, with 7 bases between them. The CDR3 loop reads CASSLFDTGELFF. CDR3 DNA sequence: TGTGCCAGCAGCCTCTTTGACACCGGGGAGCTGTTTTTT.

The rearrangement links TRBV12-3 or TRBV12-4 to TRBJ1-1; TRBD1 matches at 7 bases. This CDR3 comprises 13 residues. V lost 6 bases, J lost 4 bases, and 5 bases stayed unmatched. CDR3 protein: CASRTQGFTEAFF. The CDR3 coding sequence is TGTGCCAGCAGAACACAGGGGTTCACTGAAGCTTTCTTT.

This CDR3 reads CASSLATGELFF. The CDR3 nucleotides read TGTGCCAGCAGCTTAGCCACCGGGGAGCTGTTTTTT. The genes are TRBV11-1 and TRBJ2-2; D not resolved. The CDR3 totals 12 residues. The germline V and J ends were trimmed by 0 bases and 4 bases, with 0 bases remaining between them. Germline V lookup: CDR1 SGHAT, CDR2 FQDESV (reference sequence).

The chain couples TRBV9 to TRBJ1-2; D is unresolved. Germline loops: CDR1 SGDLS, CDR2 YYNGEE. There are 15 residues in the CDR3. V lost 3 bases and J lost 5, with 17 bases in between. Here the CDR3 reads CASSDGAGPNYGYTF. CDR3 nucleotide sequence: TGTGCCAGCAGCGACGGAGCCGGGCCGAATTATGGCTACACCTTC. The full variable domain, in which reference TRBV9 and TRBJ1-2 provide the parts outside the CDR3, is DSGVTQTPKHLITATGQRVTLRCSPRSGDLSVYWYQQSLDQGLQFLIQYYNGEERAKGNILERFSAQQFPDLHSELNLSSLELGDSALYFCASSDGAGPNYGYTFGSGTRLTVV.

The chain links TRBV5-4 to TRBJ1-2; 8 positions agree with TRBD1. This CDR3 spans 14 amino acids. The germline gives CDR1 SGHNT, CDR2 YYREEE (reference sequence). J gave up 4 bases and V 4 bases, and 6 bases lay outside the gene matches. CDR3 coding DNA: TGTGCCAGCAGCGCACCAGGGGGCACCTATGGCTACACCTTC. This translates into CASSAPGGTYGYTF.

The genes are TRBV28 and TRBJ1-4; the match to TRBD1 covers 7 bases. V was clipped by 6 bases and J by 7 bases; unmatched bases: 8. The germline V gene has CDR1 MDHEN and CDR2 SYDVKM. This CDR3 spans 14 amino acids. CDR3 DNA sequence: TGTGCCAGCAGACAAGGGGGCGCGGGTGAAAAACTGTTTTTT. It encodes CASRQGGAGEKLFF.

This clone was picked up a small number of times. V is TRBV12-3 or TRBV12-4 and J is TRBJ2-7; D ambiguous. Trimming took off 4 bases at V and 2 bases at J, with 3 bases between the two ends. The CDR3 extends over 11 amino acids. CDR3 sequence reads: CASSSAYEQYF. Written as DNA, the CDR3 is TGTGCCAGCAGTTCAGCCTACGAGCAGTACTTC.

To note about this clone: Distinct nucleotide sequences in the sample also encode this CDR3. The V and J genes are TRBV7-8 and TRBJ1-1; no clear D. This CDR3 region has 14 residues. The V end lost 1 base, the J end lost 1 base, and 7 bases lay between the germline ends. Per the germline V gene, CDR1 is SGHVS and CDR2 is FQNEAQ. Here the CDR3 DNA reads TGTGCCAGCAGCTTAGGGGGATGGAACACTGAAGCTTTCTTT. Translated, it gives CASSLGGWNTEAFF.

The V and J genes are TRBV6-2 or TRBV6-3 and TRBJ1-5; a weak D match, TRBD1 (5 bases). Between the trimmed V and J ends, which lost 2 bases and 6 bases, there was a span of 8 bases. This CDR3 is 13 amino acids long. Germline CDR1 MNHEY, CDR2 SVGEGT. DNA of the CDR3: TGTGCCAGCAGTTACCCGGGGGTTCAGCCCCAGCATTTT. It encodes CASSYPGVQPQHF.

V gene TRBV29-1 combines with J gene TRBJ2-3, with 7 bases identical to TRBD1. Losses at the gene ends were 4 bases for V and 11 bases for J; bases not matched to a gene: 15. The length of the CDR3 is 14 residues. The V gene's germline CDR1 is SQVTM and CDR2 ANQGSEA. The CDR3 region is CSVVEGQTSRGQYF. CDR3 in DNA: TGCAGCGTTGTTGAGGGACAGACGTCCAGAGGGCAGTATTTT.

This clone was counted a single time. This chain joins TRBV7-2 and TRBJ2-2; TRBD1 agrees at 10 bases. CDR1 and CDR2 (germline): SGHTA, FQGNSA. The CDR3 is 15 residues long. Losses at the gene ends were 6 bases for V and 8 bases for J; bases not matched to a gene: 9. CDR3 sequence reads: CASSPDRGTRGELFF. Here the CDR3 DNA reads TGTGCCAGCAGTCCGGACAGGGGGACCAGAGGGGAGCTGTTTTTT.

V is TRBV21-1 and J is TRBJ2-1; no check of the table's D call, TRBD2, against the DNA was made. TRBV21-1 is a listed pseudogene. This CDR3 has 14 amino acids. The CDR3 coding sequence is TGTGCCAGCAGCAGAAAGCGGGGGGAGTGTGAGCAGTTCTTC. This encodes CASSRKRGECEQFF.

J is TRBJ2-2 and V is TRBV2; 7 bases are a match to TRBD1. The CDR3 spans 14 residues. Germline CDR1 reads SNHLY; CDR2 reads FYNNEI. V lost 6 bases to trimming and J lost 1 base; unmatched junction nucleotides: 2. CDR3 residues: CASRGQMNTGELFF. CDR3 bases: TGTGCCAGCAGGGGACAGATGAACACCGGGGAGCTGTTTTTT.

The chain couples TRBV9 to TRBJ1-3, with D possibly being TRBD1 (6 bases). The CDR3 covers 16 residues. V was trimmed by 5 bases and J by 0 bases, leaving 15 bases between them. Germline values: CDR1 SGDLS, CDR2 YYNGEE. CDR3 region: CASSQVGTTSGNTIYF. The CDR3 DNA reads TGTGCCAGCAGTCAGGTCGGGACAACCTCTGGAAACACCATATATTTT.

The chain has TRBV29-1 and TRBJ1-1, with unresolved D. Trimming took 4 bases from V and 3 from J, leaving 21 bases between them. Germline V gene lookup returns CDR1 SQVTM and CDR2 ANQGSEA. This CDR3 has 16 amino acids. As DNA, the CDR3 is TGCAGCGTTGTGACGGGATGGGTGAGTATGGACACTGAAGCTTTCTTT. Amino acid sequence: CSVVTGWVSMDTEAFF.

Details on this clone: Because it lacks the conserved phenylalanine or tryptophan at the end, this CDR3 is likely a read error. The chain recombines TRBV7-2 with TRBJ1-1, with D tentatively TRBD1 (5 bases). The CDR3 consists of 15 residues. Germline-derived CDR1 and CDR2 are SGHTA and FQGNSA. V shed 5 bases and J shed 5 bases, with 18 bases lying between them. The CDR3 here is CASSVQQGVGTEAFL. The CDR3 DNA sequence: TGTGCCAGCAGCGTGCAGCAGGGAGTTGGGACTGAAGCTTTCCTT.

To note about this clone: The sample contains more than one DNA sequence encoding this CDR3. The gene calls are TRBV27 and TRBJ1-6; D possibly corresponds to TRBD1 (6 bases). Per germline, CDR1 MNHEY and CDR2 SMNVEV (reference sequence). The ends were cut back, 3 bases at V and 7 bases at J, with 13 bases in the middle. The CDR3 is made up of 15 amino acids. The CDR3 DNA is TGTGCCAGCAGTTTGGAGGGGGTTGGGAATTCACCCCTCCACTTT. It is translated as CASSLEGVGNSPLHF.

In DNA form, the CDR3 reads TGTGCCAGCAGCTCAGCCTTAGACCGGGGGAGGAACACTGAAGCTTTCTTT. It is translated as CASSSALDRGRNTEAFF. The chain links TRBV5-4 to TRBJ1-1, with a weak D call TRBD1 (5 bases). Germline V gene data show CDR1 as SGHNT and CDR2 as YYREEE (reference sequence). The V gene lost 3 bases and the J gene lost 1 base, with 19 bases spanning the gap. This CDR3 contains 17 residues.

V usage is TRBV11-2 and J usage is TRBJ2-7, with a tentative D call TRBD1 (6 bases). In germline, CDR1 is SGHAT, CDR2 FQNNGV. Trimming shortened V by 5 bases and J by 0 bases, and 11 bases separated the two germline ends. The length of the CDR3 is 14 residues. CDR3 loop: CASSLRGPSYEQYF. The CDR3 bases are TGTGCCAGCAGCCTCAGGGGCCCCTCCTACGAGCAGTACTTC.

This rearrangement joins TRBV19 to TRBJ1-5; 7 bases fit TRBD1. This CDR3 has 16 amino acids. CDR1 and CDR2 from the germline V gene are LNHDA and SQIVND (reference sequence). V gave up 5 bases and J gave up 5 bases; unmatched junction bases: 12. CDR3 DNA sequence: TGTGCCAGTAGTGCAAATGACAGGGAAAGCTATCAGCCCCAGCATTTT. It specifies CASSANDRESYQPQHF.

The DNA for the CDR3 is TGTGCCAGTAGACGAAGCGGGGGGGCAGCAGATACGCAGTATTTT. Translated, it gives CASRRSGGAADTQYF. The V gene is TRBV19, the J gene TRBJ2-3; 10 nucleotides line up with TRBD2. The trim removed 6 bases at V and 4 bases at J, leaving 7 bases unmatched. The CDR3 spans 15 residues. CDR1 and CDR2 from the germline V gene are LNHDA and SQIVND (reference sequence).

In nucleotides, the CDR3 is TGTGCCAGCTCACAGGACAGGGGGCGCCCCTACGAGCAGTACTTC. This gives the protein CASSQDRGRPYEQYF. This rearrangement joins TRBV18 to TRBJ2-7, with TRBD1 identical over 11 bases. This CDR3 region has 15 residues. V shed 4 bases, J shed 2 bases, and the junction held 4 bases outside the gene matches. Germline V gene lookup returns CDR1 KGHSH and CDR2 LQKENI.

The V gene is TRBV11-3, the J gene TRBJ1-1; weak D call: TRBD1 (5 bases). This CDR3 has 15 residues. CDR1 is SGHNT and CDR2 is YENEEA in the germline V gene. Trimming shortened V by 1 base and J by 1 base, and 10 bases separated the two germline ends. The chain's CDR3 is CASSLGQTGNTEAFF. The CDR3 bases are TGTGCCAGCAGCTTAGGCCAAACAGGGAACACTGAAGCTTTCTTT.

This clone occurred a few times. CDR3 bases: TGTGCCTGGAGTGCCCGGATGGGGAACACCATATATTTT. It is translated as CAWSARMGNTIYF. This chain connects TRBV30 to TRBJ1-3, with D uncertain. Per germline, CDR1 GTSNPN and CDR2 SVGIG (reference sequence). This CDR3 region has 13 residues. Trimming removed 1 base at V and 7 bases at J, with 11 bases between.

The gene calls are TRBV25-1 and TRBJ1-2, with 7 bases aligning to TRBD1. CDR3 length: 15 residues. Germline lookup yields CDR1 MGHDK and CDR2 SYGVNS. V lost 5 bases, J lost 2 bases, and 8 bases stayed unmatched. This CDR3 is CASSLTETGNYGYTF. DNA of the CDR3: TGTGCCAGCAGTCTGACTGAGACAGGGAACTATGGCTACACCTTC.

The chain couples TRBV19 to TRBJ2-6, with 7 bases fitting TRBD1. Germline assignment: CDR1 LNHDA and CDR2 SQIVND (reference sequence). V lost 3 bases to trimming and J lost 0 bases; unmatched junction nucleotides: 2. The length of the CDR3 is 16 residues. The CDR3 DNA is TGTGCCAGTAGTATTCGACAGGGCTCTGGGGCCAACGTCCTGACTTTC. It yields the protein CASSIRQGSGANVLTF.